These 10 T cell receptor beta chains were all obtained from the same sample, sequenced in a study of molecular identifiers for immune sequencing clone quantification. TCRdb reprocessed the PCR reads with MiXCR, giving one entry per CDR3 protein. This repertoire shows 8,800 or so distinct CDR3 sequences, around a third found once; its top ten account for more than 5%. Sequencing was done on a sample of naive CD8+ T cells from blood, with Jurkat cell RNA spiked in. Documented subset: FACS-sorted CD8+CD4-CCR7+CD45RA+ naive T cells. The receptors here all came from a human donor in good health. Some libraries in this study had Jurkat cell RNA spiked in.

This clonotype occurred a few times. The chain is built from TRBV4-3 and TRBJ2-7; 7 nucleotides line up with TRBD1. Germline V gives CDR1 LGHNA, CDR2 YSLEER. Losses at the gene ends were 3 bases for V and 4 bases for J; bases not matched to a gene: 9. The CDR3 has 15 residues. DNA for the CDR3: TGCGCCAGCAGCCAGGTGACAGGGAAATTATACGAGCAGTACTTC. Amino acid sequence: CASSQVTGKLYEQYF.

On this clonotype: A read error is possible here, since a much larger clone lies one base away. The gene calls are TRBV7-6 and TRBJ2-3; 8 bases map to TRBD2. Trimming removed 5 bases from V and 0 bases from J; junction bases left unmatched: 10. In germline, CDR1 is SGHVS, CDR2 FNYEAQ. The CDR3 has 17 residues. CDR3 DNA sequence: TGTGCCAGCAGCCTCGGTTCGGGGGGGGCAAGCACAGATACGCAGTATTTT. Translated, it gives CASSLGSGGASTDTQYF.

The table lists this clonotype with a few counts. This sequence joins TRBV6-2 or TRBV6-3 and TRBJ2-7; 7 bases match TRBD2. Germline-derived CDR1 and CDR2 are MNHEY and SVGEGT. The CDR3 totals 13 residues. Trimming at V came to 7 bases and at J to 6 bases, leaving 9 bases not matched to a gene. CDR3 DNA sequence: TGTGCCAGCAAGATACCGGGGGGAACCGAGCAGTACTTC. Protein sequence: CASKIPGGTEQYF.

This clonotype was seen a few times. The chain employs TRBV19 and TRBJ2-7; maybe TRBD2 (6 bases). Germline V gene sequence: CDR1 LNHDA, CDR2 SQIVND (reference sequence). V lost 3 bases and J lost 3, with 15 bases in between. The CDR3 has 15 amino acids. CDR3 nucleotides: TGTGCCAGTAGTATTGCGGACTATGGGAACTACGAGCAGTACTTC. Encoded protein: CASSIADYGNYEQYF.

By proportion, this clonotype is medium-sized. This sequence joins TRBV7-6 and TRBJ2-2; 9 nucleotides match TRBD2. Trimming removed 7 bases from V and 1 base from J; junction bases left unmatched: 10. The CDR3 sequence is 17 residues long. Germline V gene data show CDR1 as SGHVS and CDR2 as FNYEAQ. CDR3 in DNA: TGTGCCAGCACCCCTGGGCTAGCGGGGAGGAACACCGGGGAGCTGTTTTTT. Its protein product is CASTPGLAGRNTGELFF.

DNA for the CDR3: TGTGCCAGCTCACTCCAGAGGGGGACTGAAGCTTTCTTT. The encoded protein is CASSLQRGTEAFF. This chain uses TRBV18 with TRBJ1-1; possible D gene TRBD1, 6 bases. With 4 bases removed from V and 5 bases from J, the gap between germline ends came to 11 bases. The germline CDR1 and CDR2 sequences are KGHSH and LQKENI. The CDR3 runs to 13 residues.

On this clonotype itself: At one boundary the junction diverges from the germline segment, which might be a read error. The chain is built from TRBV4-1 and TRBJ1-5; 7 bases line up with TRBD1. The CDR3 runs to 13 residues. Germline-derived CDR1 and CDR2 are MGHRA and YSYEKL. CDR3 sequence: CARSGTVKQPQHF. In nucleotides, the CDR3 is TGCGCCCGCAGCGGGACAGTTAAACAGCCCCAGCATTTT.

This rearrangement joins TRBV28 to TRBJ2-4; D remains ambiguous. CDR1 and CDR2 (germline): MDHEN, SYDVKM. V was pared by 5 bases and J by 7 bases, with 18 bases between. This CDR3 comprises 15 residues. As DNA, the CDR3 is TGTGCCAGCAGTCCCTCCCGAGGAGAGTTGAACATTCAGTACTTC. It is translated as CASSPSRGELNIQYF. The complete variable domain, with remaining parts taken from reference TRBV28 and TRBJ2-4, reads DVKVTQSSRYLVKRTGEKVFLECVQDMDHENMFWYRQDPGLGLRLIYFSYDVKMKEKGDIPEGYSVSREKKERFSLILESASTNQTSMYLCASSPSRGELNIQYFGAGTRLSVL.

This clonotype has more than one count but fewer than ten. The gene calls are TRBV7-9 and TRBJ2-7; 9 positions match TRBD2. Germline assignment: CDR1 SEHNR and CDR2 FQNEAQ (reference sequence). The CDR3 consists of 17 residues. Trimming at V came to 5 bases and at J to 4 bases, leaving 15 bases not matched to a gene. CDR3 sequence (DNA): TGTGCCAGCAGCCCATCGGGGGGCGGGAGGGCCTTGTACGAGCAGTACTTC. It specifies CASSPSGGGRALYEQYF.

The table lists this clonotype with a few counts. The chain is built from TRBV5-6 and TRBJ2-7; no firm D call. This CDR3 spans 14 amino acids. Looked up from germline, CDR1 is SGHDT and CDR2 is YYEEEE. The V end lost 4 bases, the J end lost 3 bases, and 14 bases lay between the germline ends. The CDR3 DNA reads as TGTGCCAGCAGCCCTGGGCAGACGGGCTACGAGCAGTACTTC. The encoded protein is CASSPGQTGYEQYF.